This T cell receptor (beta chain) was identified in a study of cytomegalovirus exposure and HLA in healthy donors. Study findings and constraints: Sequencing probably produced one cluster of sequence variants that were highly shared. Reported performance of the classifier showed diagnosis of cytomegalovirus status with high specificity and sensitivity. Fewer N-insertions (relative to the approximately 700-donor mean) were reportedly seen in an Asian-associated ancestry cluster in a later analysis.

In regard to this clone: No antigen is known for it.

Germline-derived CDR1 and CDR2 are SGHRS and YFSETQ. Germline trimming cut 3 bases from V and 3 bases from J; bases unmatched to any gene: 6. The CDR3 has 16 amino acids. In the PCR, 60 Vbeta and 13 Jbeta primers were used. Some clones are missing from TCRdb's copy, which holds only in-frame ones; the method was immunoSEQ multiplex PCR. This table holds approximately 290,000 clones, 75% to 90% found once. The material sequenced was PBMCs. The clonotype comes from a girl aged 2-10 years in good health and CMV-seronegative. This chain links TRBV5-1 with TRBJ2-1, with TRBD1 identical over 10 bases. The CDR3 DNA sequence: TGCGCCAGCAGCTCAGGACAGGGGGGGGTCTACAATGAGCAGTTCTTC. Translating gives CASSSGQGGVYNEQFF.